These T cell receptor beta chains were read from a single sample in a study of T cells in Graves' hyperthyroidism and ophthalmopathy. TCRdb redid the calling of the multiplex PCR reads with MiXCR, one entry per CDR3 protein. The sample lists 250,000 to 300,000 distinct CDR3 sequences, roughly 15% seen once, with almost 8% in the top ten. Sequencing used blood. These receptors originate from a woman aged 30 to 39 with Graves' hyperthyroidism that later progressed to Graves' ophthalmopathy. Each CDR3 is given with its conserved first and last residue. D genes are given only for firm matches. Expanded clones are given a class, and other clones once, few, many or no size at all.

clone size	CDR3 length	V gene	J gene	D gene	CDR3 protein	CDR3 DNA
.	13	TRBV6-2/TRBV6-3	TRBJ2-2	TRBD2	CASSYSGSGELFF	TGTGCCAGCAGTTACAGCGGGAGTGGGGAGCTGTTTTTT
few	15	TRBV19	TRBJ2-3	TRBD1	CASRLQGAVTDTQYF	TGTGCCAGCCGCTTACAGGGGGCGGTCACAGATACGCAGTATTTT
.	16	TRBV7-2	TRBJ2-1	TRBD1	CASSTGTGGVYNEQFF	TGTGCCAGCAGCACGGGGACAGGAGGGGTTTACAATGAGCAGTTCTTC
.	14	TRBV7-3	TRBJ2-1	TRBD2	CASSSGRLADEQFF	TGTGCCAGCAGCTCAGGGCGACTAGCCGATGAGCAGTTCTTC
.	15	TRBV11-2	TRBJ2-1	TRBD1	CASSLGTGVLGEQFF	TGTGCCAGCAGCTTAGGGACAGGGGTTTTGGGTGAGCAGTTCTTC
many	14	TRBV28	TRBJ1-5	.	CASSLDGRNQPQHF	TGTGCCAGCAGTCTCGACGGACGTAATCAGCCCCAGCATTTT
many	13	TRBV28	TRBJ2-7	TRBD1	CASSLGQGYEQYF	TGTGCCAGCAGCTTGGGACAGGGCTACGAGCAGTACTTC
many	14	TRBV6-1	TRBJ1-6	.	CASRPQGRNSPLHF	TGTGCCAGCAGGCCCCAGGGGAGAAATTCACCCCTCCACTTT
.	14	TRBV5-5	TRBJ2-7	TRBD1	CASSAGQGVGEQYF	TGTGCCAGCAGCGCAGGACAGGGGGTCGGCGAGCAGTACTTC
once	14	TRBV30	TRBJ1-1	.	CAWSVGRMNTEAFF	TGTGCCTGGAGTGTCGGCAGAATGAACACTGAAGCTTTCTTT
few	18	TRBV4-3	TRBJ2-2	TRBD2	CASSQDQLAGTNTGELFF	TGCGCCAGCAGCCAAGATCAACTAGCGGGAACGAACACCGGGGAGCTGTTTTTT
many	14	TRBV7-6	TRBJ1-1	.	CASSLVGLNTEAFF	TGTGCCAGCAGCTTAGTAGGGCTGAACACTGAAGCTTTCTTT
.	13	TRBV20-1	TRBJ1-1	.	CSASTLRHTEAFF	TGCAGTGCTTCGACACTCCGGCACACTGAAGCTTTCTTT
many	16	TRBV28	TRBJ1-3	TRBD1	CASSFETGESGNTIYF	TGTGCCAGCAGTTTTGAGACAGGGGAATCTGGAAACACCATATATTTT
many	14	TRBV5-5	TRBJ1-2	.	CASSYWDQGYGYTF	TGTGCCAGCAGCTATTGGGACCAGGGATATGGCTACACCTTC
.	17	TRBV6-1	TRBJ2-5	.	CASSEVAGGAGGKTQYF	TGTGCCAGCAGTGAGGTGGCAGGGGGCGCGGGAGGAAAGACCCAGTACTTC
.	13	TRBV29-1	TRBJ2-7	TRBD1	CSVGDRGPYEQYF	TGCAGCGTTGGTGACAGGGGGCCCTACGAGCAGTACTTC
many	14	TRBV28	TRBJ1-2	.	CASTTAVRTGSYTF	TGTGCCAGCACCACGGCGGTTCGCACGGGGAGCTACACCTTC
few	16	TRBV20-1	TRBJ2-3	.	CSARDRAGVSTDTQYF	TGCAGTGCTAGAGATAGGGCAGGGGTGAGCACAGATACGCAGTATTTT
many	14	TRBV20-1	TRBJ2-1	TRBD2	CSARGREWYNEQFF	TGCAGTGCTAGAGGGCGGGAGTGGTACAATGAGCAGTTCTTC
many	17	TRBV7-2	TRBJ2-3	TRBD2	CASSLVLAGPATDTQYF	TGTGCCAGCAGCTTAGTTCTAGCGGGACCCGCCACAGATACGCAGTATTTT